Shown below are 28 T cell receptor beta chains from a single sample sequenced in a study of beta chain features in type 1 diabetes. Expressed TCRB transcripts were sequenced because the entire RNA isolate underwent reverse transcription. TCRdb keeps only in-frame clones here, not all; method: immunoSEQ multiplex PCR. Of 200,000 to 300,000 clones detected, 25% to 35% appear once; the ten largest clones hold approximately 4%. What was sequenced was central memory CD4+ T cells from blood. The source is a man aged 25 to 45 in good health.

The chain is built from TRBV28 and TRBJ2-1, with 7 nucleotides matching TRBD2. The CDR3 loop spans 15 amino acids. Germline V gene sequence: CDR1 MDHEN, CDR2 SYDVKM. V lost 3 bases and J lost 15; bases outside the gene matches: 17. The CDR3 here is CASSFWASGQGVPFF. The CDR3 DNA is TGTGCCAGCAGTTTTTGGGCTAGCGGCCAAGGGGTACCGTTCTTC.

The V gene is TRBV30, the J gene TRBJ2-6; D gene ambiguous. Germline CDR1 is GTSNPN and CDR2 is SVGIG (reference sequence). The CDR3 totals 15 residues. Trimming took off 4 bases at V and 1 base at J, with 11 bases between the two ends. The CDR3 DNA is TGTGCCTGGACGGAGTTCCTGTCTGGGGCCAACGTCCTGACTTTC. It specifies CAWTEFLSGANVLTF.

This clone was seen ten or more times. The sample holds other DNA sequences that translate to the same CDR3. The rearrangement joins TRBV5-1 to TRBJ2-7; possibly TRBD2 for D (6 bases). Germline V gene lookup returns CDR1 SGHRS and CDR2 YFSETQ. CDR3 length equals 14 residues. Trimming took 3 bases from V and 3 from J, leaving 13 bases between them. CDR3 in DNA: TGCGCCAGCAGCTGGACGGGGGACGGCTACGAGCAGTACTTC. Residues: CASSWTGDGYEQYF.

A few counts support this clone. This chain joins TRBV30 and TRBJ1-2; D is perhaps TRBD1 (6 bases). The CDR3 has 16 amino acids. CDR1 and CDR2 from the germline V gene are GTSNPN and SVGIG (reference sequence). V was trimmed by 1 base and J by 3 bases, leaving 18 bases between them. The CDR3 protein is CAWSAHAGGGDYGYTF. The CDR3 DNA reads TGTGCCTGGAGTGCTCACGCGGGGGGCGGCGACTATGGCTACACCTTC.

The V and J genes are TRBV5-4 and TRBJ1-6; 8 nucleotides agree with TRBD1. The CDR3 loop spans 15 amino acids. Germline assignment: CDR1 SGHNT and CDR2 YYREEE (reference sequence). Trimming removed 2 bases from V and 6 bases from J; junction bases left unmatched: 4. The CDR3 region has the DNA TGTGCCAGCAGCTTACAGGGGGGAATTAATTCACCCCTCCACTTT. Protein product: CASSLQGGINSPLHF.

The sample holds a few counts of this clone. CDR3 in amino acids: CASSDGLAGGPDTQYF. Here the CDR3 DNA reads TGTGCCAGCAGTGACGGGCTAGCGGGGGGCCCAGATACGCAGTATTTT. This sequence joins TRBV2 and TRBJ2-3; 11 nucleotides line up with TRBD2. This CDR3 spans 16 amino acids. The V gene end was trimmed by 3 bases and the J gene end by 4 bases; junction bases not matched to a gene: 6. Germline CDR1 is SNHLY and CDR2 is FYNNEI. The full variable domain, rest sourced from reference TRBV2 and TRBJ2-3, is EPEVTQTPSHQVTQMGQEVILRCVPISNHLYFYWYRQILGQKVEFLVSFYNNEISEKSEIFDDQFSVERPDGSNFTLKIRSTKLEDSAMYFCASSDGLAGGPDTQYFGPGTRLTVL.

V usage is TRBV5-1 and J usage is TRBJ2-3; TRBD1 or TRBD2 may be the D gene (5 bases each). Trimming removed 4 bases from V and 3 bases from J, with 12 bases in between. Germline loops: CDR1 SGHRS, CDR2 YFSETQ. The CDR3 extends over 14 amino acids. Here the CDR3 reads CASSLEGPTDTQYF. CDR3 in DNA: TGCGCCAGCAGCCTTGAGGGGCCGACAGATACGCAGTATTTT.

This clone has a handful of counts. V gene TRBV18 combines with J gene TRBJ2-3; no firm D call. Trimming pared 10 bases from V and 4 bases from J, leaving 15 bases between. CDR3 size: 13 residues. The germline gives CDR1 KGHSH, CDR2 LQKENI. CDR3 coding DNA: TGTGCCACGGACGAGGTTGGCGCAGATACGCAGTATTTT. It codes for CATDEVGADTQYF.

The CDR3 loop is CASSSGSGSTDTQYF. CDR3 nucleotide sequence: TGTGCCAGCAGTTCAGGGTCCGGGAGCACAGATACGCAGTATTTT. The genes are TRBV2 and TRBJ2-3, with TRBD1 as a possible D gene (5 bases). V was trimmed by 5 bases and J by 0 bases, leaving 12 bases between them. This CDR3 is 15 amino acids long. Germline lookup yields CDR1 SNHLY and CDR2 FYNNEI.

This clone was counted a single time. The chain links TRBV7-9 to TRBJ2-7; 9 bases map to TRBD1. The germline V gene has CDR1 SEHNR and CDR2 FQNEAQ (reference sequence). This CDR3 comprises 14 residues. J was trimmed by 3 bases and V by 5 bases; bases with no gene match: 5. In DNA, the CDR3 is TGTGCCAGCAGCCCCGGGACAGGGATCTACGAGCAGTACTTC. Translated, it gives CASSPGTGIYEQYF.

The rearrangement uses TRBV30 and TRBJ2-3; TRBD1 is a possible D gene (6 bases). There are 14 residues in the CDR3. Germline CDR1 and CDR2: GTSNPN and SVGIG (reference sequence). Trimming stripped 4 bases from V and 2 bases from J, with 13 bases between. CDR3 sequence: CAWNPGVYTDTQYF. CDR3 in DNA: TGTGCCTGGAATCCAGGGGTTTACACAGATACGCAGTATTTT.

This rearrangement joins TRBV25-1 to TRBJ1-2; a possible D gene is TRBD1 (5 bases). Germline CDR1 is MGHDK and CDR2 is SYGVNS. This CDR3 comprises 13 residues. V lost 5 bases to trimming and J lost 5 bases, with 12 bases between them. In DNA form, the CDR3 reads TGTGCCAGCAGTCTCGGGACGTATTATGGCTACACCTTC. It codes for CASSLGTYYGYTF.

This clone was seen a handful of times. V is TRBV14 and J is TRBJ2-1; D gene unclear. CDR3 length equals 12 residues. The germline V gene has CDR1 SGHDN and CDR2 FVKESK. Trimming removed 2 bases from V and 8 bases from J, with 7 bases in between. The CDR3, as DNA: TGTGCCAGCAGCCAAATGAGATATGAGCAGTTCTTC. Translating it yields CASSQMRYEQFF. The whole variable domain, filled in from reference TRBV14 and TRBJ2-1, reads EAGVTQFPSHSVIEKGQTVTLRCDPISGHDNLYWYRRVMGKEIKFLLHFVKESKQDESGMPNNRFLAERTGGTYSTLKVQPAELEDSGVYFCASSQMRYEQFFGPGTRLTVL.

This clone has a handful of counts. The chain uses TRBV29-1 and TRBJ1-2, with D hard to call. The germline CDR1 and CDR2 sequences are SQVTM and ANQGSEA. CDR3 length: 13 residues. The V gene lost 7 bases and the J gene lost 6 bases, with 18 bases spanning the gap. The CDR3 reads CSAYRPGFNGYTF. Written as DNA, the CDR3 is TGCAGCGCCTACCGGCCAGGATTCAATGGCTACACCTTC.

V and J are TRBV9 and TRBJ2-1, with a possible D match to TRBD2 (6 bases). The CDR3 loop spans 12 amino acids. V was shortened by 6 bases and J by 6 bases, with 10 bases between the two germline ends. Per the germline V gene, CDR1 is SGDLS and CDR2 is YYNGEE. CDR3 region: CASTGTGNEQFF. In DNA form, the CDR3 reads TGTGCCAGCACCGGGACTGGCAATGAGCAGTTCTTC.

In this sample, this clone turned up a few times. V and J are TRBV15 and TRBJ2-1; 7 bases line up with TRBD1. J gave up 4 bases and V 6 bases, and 6 bases lay outside the gene matches. Germline loops: CDR1 LNHNV, CDR2 YYDKDF (reference sequence). This CDR3 has 14 amino acids. The CDR3 nucleotides are TGTGCCACCAGTTCAGACAGGGAATACAATGAGCAGTTCTTC. Residues: CATSSDREYNEQFF. The full variable domain, completed using reference TRBV15 and TRBJ2-1, is DAMVIQNPRYQVTQFGKPVTLSCSQTLNHNVMYWYQQKSSQAPKLLFHYYDKDFNNEADTPDNFQSRRPNTSFCFLDIRSPGLGDTAMYLCATSSDREYNEQFFGPGTRLTVL.

The CDR3 loop is CASSPGGQGDTQYF. The CDR3 DNA reads TGCGCCAGCAGCCCGGGGGGGCAAGGAGATACGCAGTATTTT. The gene calls are TRBV5-1 and TRBJ2-3, with 8 nucleotides matching TRBD2. The ends lost 4 bases at V and 5 bases at J; junction bases unmatched: 6. The CDR3 extends over 14 amino acids. Germline CDR1 SGHRS, CDR2 YFSETQ.

The chain is built from TRBV6-1 and TRBJ2-7; D possibly uses TRBD1 or TRBD2 (6 bases each). The V end was cut by 6 bases, the J end by 6 bases, with 12 bases between. Germline CDR1 and CDR2: MNHNS and SASEGT. The CDR3 sequence is 12 residues long. In nucleotides, the CDR3 is TGTGCCAGCAGCGGGGGCTTGGGCGAGCAGTACTTC. Amino acid sequence: CASSGGLGEQYF.

In its sample, this clone was seen once. The gene calls are TRBV4-1 and TRBJ2-1; TRBD2 agrees at 7 bases. The germline CDR1 and CDR2 sequences are MGHRA and YSYEKL. Trimming took 4 bases from V and 10 from J; bases not matched to a gene: 7. CDR3 length: 13 residues. The CDR3 DNA reads as TGCGCCAGCAGCCGAGAGAGGGACTACGAGCAGTTCTTC. This sequence encodes CASSRERDYEQFF.

The sample holds many counts of this clone. The chain links TRBV30 to TRBJ2-7, with D maybe TRBD1 (6 bases). Trimming pared 5 bases from V and 6 bases from J, leaving 23 bases between. The length of the CDR3 is 15 residues. Germline lookup yields CDR1 GTSNPN and CDR2 SVGIG (reference sequence). The CDR3 coding sequence is TGTGCCTGGTCCCCCGGGACATCGTTCCTGGGCGAGCAGTACTTC. It yields the protein CAWSPGTSFLGEQYF.

The chain links TRBV7-2 to TRBJ1-2, with D possibly TRBD1 on 6 matching bases. The CDR3 runs to 13 residues. V lost 5 bases, J lost 1 base, and 8 bases lay in between. Germline CDR1 reads SGHTA; CDR2 reads FQGNSA. The CDR3 DNA sequence: TGTGCCAGCAGCCTGGACAGTAACTATGGCTACACCTTC. The encoded protein is CASSLDSNYGYTF.

This clone came up a few times. The chain employs TRBV15 and TRBJ1-2; weak D call: TRBD1 (5 bases). V lost 0 bases to trimming and J lost 4 bases, with 12 bases between them. This CDR3 is built from 15 residues. CDR1 LNHNV and CDR2 YYDKDF come from the germline V gene (reference sequence). The CDR3 DNA sequence: TGTGCCACCAGCAGAGATTTGGACACGGGCTATGGCTACACCTTC. Its protein product is CATSRDLDTGYGYTF.

This clone was observed a handful of times. V is TRBV9 and J is TRBJ2-2; 9 bases are a match to TRBD2. The V and J ends lost 5 bases and 9 bases, in that order; junction bases with no gene match: 2. The CDR3 runs 12 residues. Germline V gene sequence: CDR1 SGDLS, CDR2 YYNGEE. The DNA of the CDR3 is TGTGCCAGCAGTGCTAGCGGGAGGGAGCTGTTTTTT. Translated: CASSASGRELFF. Supplemented by reference TRBV9 and TRBJ2-2, the full variable domain reads DSGVTQTPKHLITATGQRVTLRCSPRSGDLSVYWYQQSLDQGLQFLIQYYNGEERAKGNILERFSAQQFPDLHSELNLSSLELGDSALYFCASSASGRELFFGEGSRLTVL.

The genes are TRBV23-1 and TRBJ2-2; no firm D call. TRBV23-1 is an ORF, and what it does is uncertain. The V gene lost 4 bases and the J gene lost 13 bases, with 10 bases spanning the gap. The CDR3 extends over 11 amino acids. The CDR3 is CASSPDLVLFF. Here the CDR3 DNA reads TGCGCCAGCAGTCCGGACCTAGTGCTGTTTTTT.

This chain links TRBV28 with TRBJ2-1, with a weak D call TRBD2 (6 bases). This CDR3 spans 14 amino acids. With 4 bases removed from V and 5 bases from J, the gap between germline ends came to 12 bases. The germline V gene has CDR1 MDHEN and CDR2 SYDVKM. The CDR3 loop reads CASSSGTPNNEQFF. The CDR3 coding sequence is TGTGCCAGCAGTTCCGGGACTCCCAACAATGAGCAGTTCTTC. The full variable domain, rest sourced from reference TRBV28 and TRBJ2-1, is DVKVTQSSRYLVKRTGEKVFLECVQDMDHENMFWYRQDPGLGLRLIYFSYDVKMKEKGDIPEGYSVSREKKERFSLILESASTNQTSMYLCASSSGTPNNEQFFGPGTRLTVL.

The rearrangement uses TRBV4-2 and TRBJ2-2, with TRBD2 matching 8 bases. V shed 4 bases, J shed 1 base, and the junction held 2 bases outside the gene matches. The germline V gene encodes CDR1 LGHNA and CDR2 YNFKEQ. The CDR3 is 15 amino acids. The CDR3 reads CASSRSGGNTGELFF. CDR3 DNA sequence: TGTGCCAGCAGCCGGAGCGGGGGGAACACCGGGGAGCTGTTTTTT.

This clone is a singleton in its sample. The rearrangement joins TRBV4-3 to TRBJ2-5, with 11 bases that match TRBD1. After removal of 1 base from V and 4 bases from J, the junction contained 5 bases not matched to a gene. CDR1 LGHNA and CDR2 YSLEER come from the germline V gene. The CDR3 extends over 16 amino acids. The CDR3: CASSQGGQGGGETQYF. The CDR3 bases are TGCGCCAGCAGCCAAGGGGGACAGGGGGGTGGAGAGACCCAGTACTTC.

J is TRBJ2-7 and V is TRBV18, with 13 bases lining up with TRBD2. With 5 bases clipped from V and 4 bases from J, the junction kept 8 bases outside the gene matches. The CDR3 extends over 16 amino acids. Germline-derived CDR1 and CDR2 are KGHSH and LQKENI. For the CDR3, the DNA is TGTGCCAGCTCAAGGACTAGCGGGGGACTCACATACGAGCAGTACTTC. This translates into CASSRTSGGLTYEQYF.